The 8 T cell receptor beta chains given below trace back to one sample, sequenced in a study of blood T cell repertoires in COVID-19. Using immunoSEQ multiplex PCR, the repertoire was profiled, and TCRdb retains in-frame clones only, with some absent. The sample yields 650,000 to 800,000 clones, around 89% seen once. The sample taken for sequencing was peripheral blood. The receptors were gathered from a young woman with acute or convalescent COVID-19.

The chain uses TRBV9 and TRBJ2-7, with D maybe TRBD2 (7 bases). Per the germline V gene, CDR1 is SGDLS and CDR2 is YYNGEE. The CDR3 contains 17 residues. Trimming shortened V by 0 bases and J by 3 bases, and 19 bases separated the two germline ends. CDR3: CASSVGGGGQGLYEQYF. The CDR3, as DNA: TGTGCCAGCAGCGTAGGAGGGGGAGGGCAGGGACTCTACGAGCAGTACTTC.

The chain carries TRBV4-2 and TRBJ1-2, with 9 bases fitting TRBD1. The CDR3 totals 15 residues. With V trimmed by 3 bases and J by 8 bases, 10 bases remained unmatched. The germline V gene encodes CDR1 LGHNA and CDR2 YNFKEQ. The DNA of the CDR3 is TGTGCCAGCAGCCAGACCGGGACAGGGCTTGAAGGCTACACCTTC. It is translated as CASSQTGTGLEGYTF.

The J gene is TRBJ1-3, the V gene TRBV10-1; unclear D gene. From germline, CDR1 is WNHNN and CDR2 SYGVQD (reference sequence). CDR3 length: 12 amino acids. V was cut by 5 bases and J by 5 bases, with 7 bases left in between. CDR3 sequence: CASSLYRNTIYF. Here the CDR3 DNA reads TGCGCCAGCAGTTTGTATCGAAACACCATATATTTT.

The chain couples TRBV9 to TRBJ1-3; TRBD1 is a possible D gene (5 bases). Between the trimmed V and J ends, which lost 3 bases and 9 bases, there was a span of 13 bases. Germline lookup yields CDR1 SGDLS and CDR2 YYNGEE. This CDR3 is 13 amino acids long. CDR3 in amino acids: CASSDGGGTTIYF. CDR3 DNA: TGTGCCAGCAGCGATGGGGGAGGGACCACCATATATTTT.

The chain has TRBV28 and TRBJ1-3, with no clear D. This CDR3 is 11 amino acids long. V was trimmed by 6 bases and J by 8 bases, leaving 8 bases between them. Germline-derived CDR1 and CDR2 are MDHEN and SYDVKM. The CDR3 protein is CASSYLDTIYF. Written as DNA, the CDR3 is TGTGCCAGCAGCTACCTTGACACCATATATTTT.

The gene calls are TRBV7-9 and TRBJ1-2; 8 bases align to TRBD1. The germline CDR1 and CDR2 sequences are SEHNR and FQNEAQ (reference sequence). This CDR3 is 13 amino acids long. V trimming: 5 bases; J trimming: 8 bases; junction bases outside the gene matches: 7. The CDR3 DNA is TGTGCCAGCAGCCCGAGGACAGGGAGAGGCTACACCTTC. It specifies CASSPRTGRGYTF.

Comments on this clone: The conserved final phenylalanine or tryptophan is absent from the CDR3, which likely points to a read error. Because the CDR3's place on the DNA is in doubt, the DNA is left out and the CDR3 is given as listed by TCRdb. The rearrangement joins TRBV7-9 to TRBJ1-1; the D call TRBD1 from the table was never checked on the DNA. The germline V gene has CDR1 SEHNR and CDR2 FQNEAQ (reference sequence). The CDR3 spans 15 amino acids, including both terminal residues. The CDR3 protein is CASSPGLRDSELTLV.

This chain uses TRBV27 with TRBJ1-1; 10 positions agree with TRBD1. V gave up 6 bases and J gave up 4 bases; unmatched junction bases: 2. CDR1 is MNHEY and CDR2 is SMNVEV in the germline V gene (reference sequence). The CDR3 is 13 amino acids. The CDR3 sequence is CASRDRGVTEAFF. The CDR3, as DNA: TGTGCCAGCAGGGACAGGGGGGTCACTGAAGCTTTCTTT.